This T cell receptor beta chain was observed in a study of somatic mutations in cytotoxic T cells in rheumatoid arthritis. At the level of the study: Flow sorting of some V beta antibody-stained T cells reached nearly 100% purity, with V beta1+ cells also TCRB-sequenced.

Study-level results: Slight TRBV07 underrepresentation in rheumatoid arthritis patients went unadjusted for multiple comparisons. With advancing age, CD8+ clonality climbed in rheumatoid arthritis patients but did not rise in healthy controls.

Per the authors' pipeline: Only a few patient CD8+ clones above 1% matched published virus-specific TCRB sequences. Here immunoSEQ multiplex PCR was the method, and the copy in TCRdb shows in-frame clones only, minus some. That table is the source of V, J and clone size, and D and trimming were worked out from the DNA. The sample has about 23,000 clones, around 75% seen once. The germline V gene has CDR1 MNHEY and CDR2 SVGAGI. This CDR3 comprises 14 residues. J lost 2 bases, V lost 0 bases, and 1 base had no gene match. Turning to this clone: Its matching antigen is unknown.

Input material: CD8+ T cells sorted from blood. This receptor was taken from an adult with rheumatoid arthritis. The V and J genes are TRBV6-5 and TRBJ2-7; 7 bases match TRBD1. This CDR3 reads CASSYSDRAYEQYF. Written as DNA, the CDR3 is TGTGCCAGCAGTTACTCCGACAGGGCCTACGAGCAGTACTTC.